The 17 T cell receptor beta chains listed next were all sequenced from one sample in a study of T cells after yellow fever vaccination. MiXCR was run by TCRdb on the 5' RACE reads, yielding one entry per CDR3 protein. The sample holds 110,000 to 150,000 distinct CDR3 sequences, just over 6.5% seen once. Specimen: CD4+ T cells sorted from PBMCs, collected 10 days after the yellow fever booster vaccination. The receptors here all came from a man aged 30-40 years who received the YFV17D yellow fever vaccine.

There are a few counts of this clonotype. The rearrangement uses TRBV20-1 and TRBJ2-7, with unresolved D. The CDR3 runs 13 residues. Trimming stripped 6 bases from V and 4 bases from J, with 16 bases between. CDR1 is DFQATT and CDR2 is SNEGSKA in the germline V gene (reference sequence). DNA of the CDR3: TGCAGTGCAAGGCGTAGAAGCCTTTACGAGCAGTACTTC. Protein product: CSARRRSLYEQYF.

This clonotype has at least ten counts. CDR3 bases: TGCAGTGCTAGAGGGACAGGGGGTTTGAATCAGCCCCAGCATTTT. This gives the protein CSARGTGGLNQPQHF. The genes are TRBV20-1 and TRBJ1-5, with 10 bases aligning to TRBD1. The CDR3 runs 15 residues. The J segment lost 4 bases and the V segment lost 1 base, leaving 4 bases of the junction unmatched. The germline CDR1 and CDR2 sequences are DFQATT and SNEGSKA (reference sequence).

This clonotype was observed many times. The rearrangement joins TRBV10-1 to TRBJ2-1, with 9 bases identical to TRBD2. The CDR3 is 14 residues long. The germline CDR1 and CDR2 sequences are WNHNN and SYGVQD (reference sequence). V shed 4 bases, J shed 6 bases, and the junction held 4 bases outside the gene matches. DNA of the CDR3: TGCGCCAGCAGTGCACTAGCGGGTCGCAATGAGCAGTTCTTC. Translation gives CASSALAGRNEQFF.

This clonotype showed up many times. This chain joins TRBV7-9 and TRBJ2-7, with D possibly matching TRBD1 (6 bases). The CDR3 contains 15 residues. Per germline, CDR1 SEHNR and CDR2 FQNEAQ (reference sequence). V lost 4 bases and J 6 bases, leaving 19 bases between the germline ends. CDR3 DNA sequence: TGTGCCAGCAGCTCCGACGACAGGCCCACCAGCGAGCAGTACTTC. Amino acid sequence: CASSSDDRPTSEQYF.

This clonotype was seen repeatedly, ten times or more. The chain has TRBV15 and TRBJ2-7, with D uncertain. This CDR3 comprises 15 residues. Germline CDR1 reads LNHNV; CDR2 reads YYDKDF (reference sequence). V was pared by 1 base and J by 4 bases, with 14 bases between. The CDR3 DNA sequence: TGTGCCACCAGCAGAGCTGCAAGAACCCATTACGAGCAGTACTTC. It encodes CATSRAARTHYEQYF.

This clonotype was counted at least ten times. The rearrangement joins TRBV7-2 to TRBJ2-1; possibly TRBD1 for D (5 bases). CDR1 is SGHTA, CDR2 FQGNSA, per germline. The CDR3 is made up of 15 amino acids. Between the trimmed V and J ends, which lost 4 bases and 3 bases, there was a span of 13 bases. The DNA of the CDR3 is TGTGCCAGCAGCTATGATAGGGGTCACTACAATGAGCAGTTCTTC. It is translated as CASSYDRGHYNEQFF.

A word on this clonotype: Just one base apart from a much larger clone, this may be a read error. The CDR3 loop reads CATSSGGYQKNEQFF. The CDR3 DNA is TGTGCCACCAGCAGCGGGGGGTACCAGAAGAATGAGCAGTTCTTC. The chain is built from TRBV15 and TRBJ2-1; 7 bases map to TRBD2. The germline gives CDR1 LNHNV, CDR2 YYDKDF (reference sequence). With V trimmed by 3 bases and J by 7 bases, 9 bases remained unmatched. The CDR3 runs to 15 residues. Drawing the rest from reference TRBV15 and TRBJ2-1, the complete variable domain is DAMVIQNPRYQVTQFGKPVTLSCSQTLNHNVMYWYQQKSSQAPKLLFHYYDKDFNNEADTPDNFQSRRPNTSFCFLDIRSPGLGDTAMYLCATSSGGYQKNEQFFGPGTRLTVL.

This clonotype was recorded at least ten times. The gene calls are TRBV20-1 and TRBJ1-2; 11 bases are shared with TRBD1. This CDR3 has 12 residues. V lost 6 bases, J lost 8 bases, and 5 bases stayed unmatched. Per germline, CDR1 DFQATT and CDR2 SNEGSKA (reference sequence). The CDR3 loop is CSAGQGAGGYTF. CDR3 sequence (DNA): TGCAGTGCCGGACAGGGGGCAGGAGGCTACACCTTC.

The table lists this clonotype with many counts. The V and J genes are TRBV12-3 or TRBV12-4 and TRBJ2-1; 9 positions match TRBD2. CDR3 length equals 15 residues. V was clipped by 7 bases and J by 8 bases; unmatched bases: 12. This CDR3 reads CASKPGLALSDEQFF. CDR3 DNA: TGTGCCAGCAAACCGGGACTAGCCCTTTCCGATGAGCAGTTCTTC.

This clonotype was picked up many times. The chain combines TRBV10-2 with TRBJ2-7, with D possibly TRBD2 on 7 matching bases. The length of the CDR3 is 13 residues. Between the trimmed V and J ends, which lost 6 bases and 2 bases, there was a span of 11 bases. Germline CDR1 reads WSHSY; CDR2 reads SAAADI. CDR3 protein: CASSRGAPYEQYF. CDR3 sequence (DNA): TGCGCCAGCAGCCGGGGGGCCCCCTACGAGCAGTACTTC.

This clonotype was seen at least ten times. The V call is TRBV28, the J call TRBJ2-1; tentatively, D is TRBD1 or TRBD2 (5 bases each). Germline CDR1 reads MDHEN; CDR2 reads SYDVKM. This CDR3 region has 11 residues. With 6 bases removed from V and 16 bases from J, the gap between germline ends came to 16 bases. The DNA for the CDR3 is TGTGCCAGCAGAGCCGGGAACAGGAGCTTCTTC. Encoded protein: CASRAGNRSFF.

This clonotype was detected ten times or more. This chain uses TRBV7-2 with TRBJ2-3; D is ambiguous. The germline V and J ends were trimmed by 2 bases and 4 bases, with 7 bases remaining between them. CDR1 is SGHTA and CDR2 is FQGNSA in the germline V gene. The CDR3 is 13 residues long. CDR3 bases: TGTGCCAGCAGCTTAATGAGACCAGATACGCAGTATTTT. The encoded protein is CASSLMRPDTQYF.

About this clonotype itself: A clone one base away is much larger, so this may be a read error. CDR3 in amino acids: CASSTNERPSDTQYF. CDR3 DNA: TGTGCCAGCAGCACCAACGAGAGACCCTCAGATACGCAGTATTTT. The chain uses TRBV3-1 and TRBJ2-3; D is unresolved. V lost 5 bases and J 4 bases, leaving 16 bases between the germline ends. The CDR3 extends over 15 amino acids. CDR1 and CDR2 from the germline V gene are LGHDT and YNNKEL (reference sequence).

Here the CDR3 reads CASRLAATYEQYF. The CDR3 nucleotides read TGTGCCAGCAGACTAGCAGCCACCTACGAGCAGTACTTC. The V gene is TRBV28, the J gene TRBJ2-7; perhaps TRBD2 as D (6 bases). Germline V lookup: CDR1 MDHEN, CDR2 SYDVKM. This CDR3 contains 13 residues. Trimming left V 6 bases short and J 2 bases short, with 11 bases between.

The V gene is TRBV5-1, the J gene TRBJ2-7; 9 bases fit TRBD1. The germline V gene has CDR1 SGHRS and CDR2 YFSETQ. The length of the CDR3 is 17 residues. The V segment lost 7 bases and the J segment 2 bases; nucleotides outside the gene matches: 16. The CDR3 nucleotides read TGCGCCAGCTCCGGGACAGGGAAGGTAAGCGTCGCCTACGAGCAGTACTTC. Protein: CASSGTGKVSVAYEQYF.

This clonotype was counted ten times or more. CDR3 coding DNA: TGTGCCAGTAGTTACCCCGCTTGGCGGGAGCGTTACAATGAGCAGTTCTTC. It translates to CASSYPAWRERYNEQFF. V usage is TRBV19 and J usage is TRBJ2-1; 7 bases line up with TRBD2. Germline CDR1 LNHDA, CDR2 SQIVND (reference sequence). After removal of 5 bases from V and 4 bases from J, the junction contained 14 bases not matched to a gene. The CDR3 extends over 17 amino acids.

This clonotype appeared many times. The J gene is TRBJ2-5, the V gene TRBV24-1, with 9 bases aligning to TRBD2. Germline loops: CDR1 KGHDR, CDR2 SFDVKD. This CDR3 is built from 17 residues. V was clipped by 3 bases and J by 3 bases; unmatched bases: 10. In DNA, the CDR3 is TGTGCCACCAGTGATACCCGGGAAGCGGGAGGAGAAGAGACCCAGTACTTC. Its translation is CATSDTREAGGEETQYF.